This T cell receptor (beta chain) was captured by sequencing in a study of OX40 agonist ivuxolimab in advanced cancers. Here immunoSEQ multiplex PCR was the method, and the copy in TCRdb shows in-frame clones only, minus some. Among 56,000 or so clones listed, roughly 85% were seen once. This clone was detected once. Sequenced material: CD4+ or CD8+ T cells sorted from blood, taken in a trial of the OX40 agonist ivuxolimab. The clonotype was recovered from an adult with an advanced solid tumor such as melanoma, head and neck, liver or kidney cancer.

The CDR3 bases are TGTGCCTGGAGGCTCAGGGGCTACGAGCAGTACTTC. This sequence encodes CAWRLRGYEQYF. V and J are TRBV30 and TRBJ2-7, with D maybe TRBD1 (6 bases). Deletions cut 3 bases from V and 3 bases from J, with 9 bases between. Germline V gene data show CDR1 as GTSNPN and CDR2 as SVGIG (reference sequence). This CDR3 spans 12 amino acids.